A single sample gave rise to the 27 T cell receptor beta chains below, sequenced in a study of blood T cell repertoires in COVID-19. Assay: immunoSEQ multiplex PCR; the TCRdb copy retains only in-frame clones and omits some. The sample consists of around 260,000 clones, roughly 80% of them appearing once. The sample was peripheral blood. Every receptor here comes from a man in his sixties who had recovered from COVID-19.

The rearrangement joins TRBV28 to TRBJ1-2, with D possibly matching TRBD1 (5 bases). Trimming took 6 bases from V and 4 from J, leaving 12 bases between them. The CDR3 contains 13 residues. CDR1 and CDR2 (germline): MDHEN, SYDVKM. The chain's CDR3 is CASRTTGFYGYTF. The CDR3 DNA reads TGTGCCAGCAGAACCACAGGCTTCTATGGCTACACCTTC.

The rearrangement uses TRBV5-1 and TRBJ2-6; D unresolved. In germline, CDR1 is SGHRS, CDR2 YFSETQ. The CDR3 is 15 amino acids. V lost 3 bases and J 3 bases, leaving 10 bases between the germline ends. DNA for the CDR3: TGCGCCAGCAGCTCAGAGGCTTTTGGGGCCAACGTCCTGACTTTC. Encoded protein: CASSSEAFGANVLTF. The whole variable domain, remainder taken from reference TRBV5-1 and TRBJ2-6, is KAGVTQTPRYLIKTRGQQVTLSCSPISGHRSVSWYQQTPGQGLQFLFEYFSETQRNKGNFPGRFSGRQFSNSRSEMNVSTLELGDSALYLCASSSEAFGANVLTFGAGSRLTVL.

The CDR3 spells CASSSGARSGVGEQFF. As DNA, the CDR3 is TGTGCCAGCAGTTCTGGCGCCCGGAGCGGGGTTGGTGAGCAGTTCTTC. The chain has TRBV28 and TRBJ2-1; 7 bases line up with TRBD2. The length of the CDR3 is 16 residues. Germline CDR1 and CDR2: MDHEN and SYDVKM. The J segment lost 9 bases and the V segment lost 4 bases, leaving 15 bases of the junction unmatched.

In the case of this clone: At the DNA level, this CDR3 is encoded by other sequences in the same sample as well. V is TRBV3-1 (or the pseudogene TRBV3-2) and J is TRBJ1-1; D not resolved. The V end lost 4 bases, the J end lost 1 base, and 7 bases lay between the germline ends. Looked up from germline, CDR1 is LGHDT and CDR2 is YNNKEL (reference sequence). The CDR3 sequence is 13 residues long. CDR3 amino acids: CASSRTENTEAFF. Here the CDR3 DNA reads TGTGCCAGCAGCCGAACAGAGAACACTGAAGCTTTCTTT.

The chain recombines TRBV28 with TRBJ1-5, with 8 bases aligning to TRBD1. There are 16 residues in the CDR3. V lost 5 bases, J lost 3 bases, and 9 bases stayed unmatched. From germline, CDR1 is MDHEN and CDR2 SYDVKM. The CDR3 nucleotides are TGTGCCAGCAGTAGAATACAGGGGGATAACAATCAGCCCCAGCATTTT. Translation: CASSRIQGDNNQPQHF.

The chain joins TRBV7-2 to TRBJ1-2; TRBD1 aligns across 7 bases. The junction had 2 bases not matched to a gene; V was cut back by 0 bases and J by 4 bases. This CDR3 region has 14 residues. Germline V CDR1 and CDR2: SGHTA, FQGNSA. The CDR3 nucleotides are TGTGCCAGCAGCTTAGCGAGGGACAGCTATGGCTACACCTTC. It encodes CASSLARDSYGYTF.

The chain's CDR3 is CASVPGTGSYNEQFF. For the CDR3, the DNA is TGTGCCAGTGTCCCGGGGACAGGCTCCTACAATGAGCAGTTCTTC. The genes are TRBV19 and TRBJ2-1, with TRBD1 identical over 8 bases. Trimming at V came to 8 bases and at J to 0 bases, leaving 6 bases not matched to a gene. Germline V gives CDR1 LNHDA, CDR2 SQIVND (reference sequence). The CDR3 extends over 15 amino acids.

The V and J genes are TRBV5-6 and TRBJ2-1; D not resolved. The CDR3 is made up of 12 amino acids. Looked up from germline, CDR1 is SGHDT and CDR2 is YYEEEE. Deletions cut 2 bases from V and 7 bases from J, with 7 bases between. The CDR3 region is CASSFGRNEQFF. Here the CDR3 DNA reads TGTGCCAGCAGCTTTGGTCGGAATGAGCAGTTCTTC.

CDR3 in DNA: TGTGCCAGCAGTCCACCCCTGGGACAGGGGACCGGCTACACCTTC. It encodes CASSPPLGQGTGYTF. V and J are TRBV27 and TRBJ1-2, with TRBD1 identical over 10 bases. Germline loops: CDR1 MNHEY, CDR2 SMNVEV (reference sequence). Unmatched junction bases numbered 11, after V lost 5 bases and J lost 8 bases. This CDR3 comprises 15 residues.

This chain connects TRBV29-1 to TRBJ2-7; 10 nucleotides line up with TRBD1. The germline V gene encodes CDR1 SQVTM and CDR2 ANQGSEA. The CDR3 extends over 16 amino acids. Trimming cost V 2 bases and J 2 bases; bases outside gene matches: 9. The CDR3: CSVEQYPGQGTYEQYF. The CDR3 nucleotides read TGCAGCGTTGAACAGTACCCGGGACAGGGGACCTACGAGCAGTACTTC.

This sequence joins TRBV10-1 and TRBJ2-1; 7 bases are a match to TRBD1. V dropped 4 bases and J dropped 7; count of bases not matched to a gene: 7. The CDR3 loop spans 14 amino acids. From germline, CDR1 is WNHNN and CDR2 SYGVQD (reference sequence). This chain's CDR3 is CASSGQGRENEQFF. The CDR3 DNA reads TGCGCCAGCAGTGGACAGGGTAGGGAGAATGAGCAGTTCTTC.

The J gene is TRBJ1-3, the V gene TRBV9; maybe TRBD1 (5 bases). The CDR3 has 11 residues. V was trimmed by 7 bases and J by 9 bases, leaving 11 bases between them. Germline V gene data show CDR1 as SGDLS and CDR2 as YYNGEE. CDR3 sequence (DNA): TGTGCCAGCGGTCCAGGGTCCACCATATATTTT. Amino acids: CASGPGSTIYF.

V and J are TRBV11-2 and TRBJ1-3; D remains unclear. Trimming shortened V by 5 bases and J by 0 bases, and 17 bases separated the two germline ends. The CDR3 spans 17 residues. CDR1 and CDR2 (germline): SGHAT, FQNNGV. The CDR3 sequence is CASSARRGFNSGNTIYF. CDR3 bases: TGTGCCAGCAGCGCCCGGAGAGGTTTTAACTCTGGAAACACCATATATTTT.

The chain carries TRBV30 and TRBJ2-7; a possible D gene is TRBD1 (6 bases). V was pared by 4 bases and J by 3 bases, with 10 bases between. Germline V CDR1 and CDR2: GTSNPN, SVGIG (reference sequence). This CDR3 has 12 amino acids. This CDR3 is CAWNSGVYEQYF. CDR3 sequence (DNA): TGTGCCTGGAATTCAGGGGTCTACGAGCAGTACTTC.

This chain connects TRBV29-1 to TRBJ2-1; perhaps TRBD1 as D (6 bases). V dropped 6 bases and J dropped 7 bases, with 16 bases sitting between them. The germline CDR1 and CDR2 sequences are SQVTM and ANQGSEA. This CDR3 contains 13 residues. CDR3 nucleotides: TGCAGCGTCCTCGGTGGGGGCTATAATGAGCAGTTCTTC. It is translated as CSVLGGGYNEQFF.

V and J are TRBV11-1 and TRBJ2-2, with TRBD1 identical over 9 bases. V lost 6 bases, J lost 6 bases, and 8 bases stayed unmatched. The CDR3 length is 15 residues. The germline gives CDR1 SGHAT, CDR2 FQDESV (reference sequence). CDR3 protein: CASRANRGPAGELFF. In DNA form, the CDR3 reads TGTGCCAGCAGGGCCAACAGGGGGCCGGCCGGGGAGCTGTTTTTT.

The chain combines TRBV19 with TRBJ1-1; maybe TRBD1 (5 bases). V lost 9 bases to trimming and J lost 0 bases, with 20 bases between them. Germline V gene data show CDR1 as LNHDA and CDR2 as SQIVND (reference sequence). The CDR3 is 16 amino acids. This chain's CDR3 is CASDTVGRNMNTEAFF. The CDR3 DNA reads as TGTGCCAGCGACACCGTGGGGCGTAACATGAACACTGAAGCTTTCTTT.

The CDR3 bases are TGTGCCAGCAGTTTCTTAGCGGGGCCTAGCACAGATACGCAGTATTTT. The encoded protein is CASSFLAGPSTDTQYF. This chain uses TRBV27 with TRBJ2-3; 8 bases agree with TRBD2. With 3 bases clipped from V and 0 bases from J, the junction kept 5 bases outside the gene matches. The CDR3 covers 16 residues. The germline V gene encodes CDR1 MNHEY and CDR2 SMNVEV (reference sequence).

The V gene is TRBV11-2, the J gene TRBJ2-4; 10 positions match TRBD2. The CDR3 extends over 19 amino acids. The V and J ends lost 5 bases and 6 bases, in that order; junction bases with no gene match: 19. Germline loops: CDR1 SGHAT, CDR2 FQNNGV. The CDR3 region is CASSTRAGLSSGSLNIQYF. CDR3 coding DNA: TGTGCCAGCAGCACTAGGGCAGGGCTCTCTAGCGGGAGTTTAAACATTCAGTACTTC.

The rearrangement uses TRBV15 and TRBJ2-2; 8 nucleotides align to TRBD2. This CDR3 is built from 17 residues. V shed 0 bases, J shed 5 bases, and the junction held 8 bases outside the gene matches. CDR1 and CDR2 (germline): LNHNV, YYDKDF (reference sequence). This CDR3 is CATSREVAGWGTGELFF. The CDR3 DNA follows: TGTGCCACCAGCAGAGAGGTAGCGGGGTGGGGAACCGGGGAGCTGTTTTTT. The entire variable domain, with the rest obtained from reference TRBV15 and TRBJ2-2, is as follows: DAMVIQNPRYQVTQFGKPVTLSCSQTLNHNVMYWYQQKSSQAPKLLFHYYDKDFNNEADTPDNFQSRRPNTSFCFLDIRSPGLGDTAMYLCATSREVAGWGTGELFFGEGSRLTVL.

The chain carries TRBV4-1 and TRBJ2-1, with TRBD2 matching over 13 bases. Germline CDR1 reads MGHRA; CDR2 reads YSYEKL. Germline trimming cut 2 bases from V and 7 bases from J; bases unmatched to any gene: 8. The CDR3 is made up of 17 amino acids. The CDR3 reads CASSQSQLAGGGNEQFF. The CDR3, as DNA: TGCGCCAGCAGCCAATCGCAACTAGCGGGGGGGGGAAATGAGCAGTTCTTC.

V and J are TRBV13 and TRBJ2-7, with 9 bases fitting TRBD1. The ends lost 5 bases at V and 6 bases at J; junction bases unmatched: 8. Germline V lookup: CDR1 PRHDT, CDR2 FYEKMQ (reference sequence). There are 14 residues in the CDR3. The CDR3 DNA follows: TGTGCCAGCAGCCGATGGGGGACAGGGAGCGAGCAGTACTTC. Its protein is CASSRWGTGSEQYF.

This sequence joins TRBV30 and TRBJ1-1; no reliable D call. V shed 5 bases and J shed 0 bases, with 10 bases lying between them. This CDR3 spans 13 amino acids. Germline V CDR1 and CDR2: GTSNPN, SVGIG (reference sequence). This chain's CDR3 is CAWARQVNTEAFF. CDR3 DNA: TGTGCCTGGGCGCGGCAAGTGAACACTGAAGCTTTCTTT.

The rearrangement uses TRBV5-4 and TRBJ2-7, with 7 bases lining up with TRBD2. J lost 0 bases, V lost 5 bases, and 2 bases had no gene match. The CDR3 extends over 13 amino acids. Germline loops: CDR1 SGHNT, CDR2 YYREEE (reference sequence). CDR3 sequence (DNA): TGTGCCAGCAGGCGGGAGAGCTCCTACGAGCAGTACTTC. This translates into CASRRESSYEQYF.

This chain connects TRBV7-3 to TRBJ2-1, with TRBD2 matching over 8 bases. Germline CDR1 and CDR2: SGHTA and FQGTGA. V trimming: 4 bases; J trimming: 3 bases; junction bases outside the gene matches: 11. The CDR3 is made up of 17 amino acids. CDR3: CASSSKIGTSRYNEQFF. The CDR3 DNA reads as TGTGCCAGCAGCTCAAAGATCGGGACTAGTCGCTACAATGAGCAGTTCTTC.

V gene TRBV19 combines with J gene TRBJ2-7, with D perhaps matching TRBD2 (5 bases). Trimming took off 3 bases at V and 0 bases at J, with 12 bases between the two ends. CDR1 LNHDA and CDR2 SQIVND come from the germline V gene (reference sequence). CDR3 length: 15 residues. The CDR3 loop reads CASSIAGRDSYEQYF. The DNA for the CDR3 is TGTGCCAGTAGTATCGCGGGCCGCGACTCCTACGAGCAGTACTTC.

J is TRBJ2-5 and V is TRBV27, with 8 bases that match TRBD1. Germline CDR1 is MNHEY and CDR2 is SMNVEV (reference sequence). The length of the CDR3 is 15 residues. After removal of 4 bases from V and 9 bases from J, the junction contained 13 bases not matched to a gene. In nucleotides, the CDR3 is TGTGCCAGCAGTTGGGATTGGGACAGGCAACTCCCCCAGTACTTC. Translating gives CASSWDWDRQLPQYF.